Below, 30 T cell receptor beta chains from the same sample are listed, as sequenced in a study of blood T cell repertoires in COVID-19. The repertoire was sequenced with immunoSEQ multiplex PCR; TCRdb's copy has only in-frame clones and lacks some. The table lists roughly 230,000 clones, 80% to 90% of them singletons. The sample was peripheral blood. These receptors were obtained from a man aged 40-49 years with active or convalescent COVID-19.

The CDR3 spells CASSPQTGSGSGANVLTF. In DNA form, the CDR3 reads TGTGCCAGCTCACCGCAGACAGGGTCGGGCTCTGGGGCCAACGTCCTGACTTTC. V and J are TRBV18 and TRBJ2-6; 7 bases fit TRBD1. V trimming: 3 bases; J trimming: 0 bases; junction bases outside the gene matches: 8. The CDR3 is made up of 18 amino acids. Per germline, CDR1 KGHSH and CDR2 LQKENI.

The chain has TRBV19 and TRBJ2-7, with TRBD2 matching over 9 bases. Germline loops: CDR1 LNHDA, CDR2 SQIVND (reference sequence). V shed 5 bases, J shed 4 bases, and the junction held 9 bases outside the gene matches. CDR3 length: 15 residues. This CDR3 is CASSSPRAGGYEQYF. In nucleotides, the CDR3 is TGTGCCAGTAGTTCCCCGAGAGCGGGAGGTTACGAGCAGTACTTC.

V usage is TRBV4-1 and J usage is TRBJ2-5, with D perhaps matching TRBD2 (6 bases). CDR1 MGHRA and CDR2 YSYEKL come from the germline V gene. This CDR3 has 17 residues. V was pared by 1 base and J by 0 bases, with 15 bases between. The CDR3: CASSQASTRPYQETQYF. In nucleotides, the CDR3 is TGCGCCAGCAGCCAAGCATCGACTAGACCGTACCAAGAGACCCAGTACTTC.

The chain recombines TRBV10-3 with TRBJ2-5; 10 bases line up with TRBD2. Germline lookup yields CDR1 ENHRY and CDR2 SYGVKD. The CDR3 runs 14 residues. Losses at the gene ends were 4 bases for V and 4 bases for J; bases not matched to a gene: 3. The CDR3 reads CAISGRTSGETQYF. CDR3 DNA sequence: TGTGCCATCAGTGGACGGACTAGCGGAGAGACCCAGTACTTC.

This rearrangement joins TRBV11-2 to TRBJ1-1, with 8 bases that match TRBD1. Germline V lookup: CDR1 SGHAT, CDR2 FQNNGV. CDR3 length: 14 residues. Trimming took 5 bases from V and 2 from J; bases not matched to a gene: 4. In nucleotides, the CDR3 is TGTGCCAGCAGCCATGGACAGGGCAACACTGAAGCTTTCTTT. It codes for CASSHGQGNTEAFF.

Only a few counts were recorded for this clone. The genes are TRBV11-3 and TRBJ1-1; maybe TRBD1 (5 bases). The ends were cut back, 5 bases at V and 8 bases at J, with 18 bases in the middle. The CDR3 is 14 residues long. CDR1 and CDR2 from the germline V gene are SGHNT and YENEEA. For the CDR3, the DNA is TGTGCCAGCAGCGCGGGACTCTTGGGATCCGAAGCTTTCTTT. Translation: CASSAGLLGSEAFF.

This clone was seen a handful of times. The chain couples TRBV10-3 to TRBJ1-1; D possibly corresponds to TRBD1 (5 bases). The CDR3 has 16 residues. The germline V gene encodes CDR1 ENHRY and CDR2 SYGVKD. V lost 4 bases to trimming and J lost 1 base, with 16 bases between them. Written as DNA, the CDR3 is TGTGCCATCAGTGTTCCGAAGGGGTTGGCGAACACTGAAGCTTTCTTT. It translates to CAISVPKGLANTEAFF.

Here the CDR3 reads CASSLDSIPEAFF. Here the CDR3 DNA reads TGCGCCAGCAGCCTGGACTCGATCCCTGAAGCTTTCTTT. The chain links TRBV5-1 to TRBJ1-1, with D unresolved. Germline CDR1 and CDR2: SGHRS and YFSETQ. Trimming left V 4 bases short and J 6 bases short, with 13 bases between. The CDR3 loop spans 13 amino acids.

This clone appeared once. The V and J genes are TRBV9 and TRBJ1-1; 10 bases agree with TRBD1. The J segment lost 4 bases and the V segment lost 2 bases, leaving 2 bases of the junction unmatched. Germline-derived CDR1 and CDR2 are SGDLS and YYNGEE. The CDR3 extends over 14 amino acids. The CDR3 nucleotides are TGTGCCAGCAGCGTGGGGACAGGGGCCACTGAAGCTTTCTTT. It yields the protein CASSVGTGATEAFF.

V gene TRBV11-3 combines with J gene TRBJ2-3, with a tentative D call TRBD1 (6 bases). The germline V and J ends were trimmed by 6 bases and 1 base, with 17 bases remaining between them. The V gene's germline CDR1 is SGHNT and CDR2 YENEEA. The CDR3 loop spans 16 amino acids. The CDR3 nucleotides are TGTGCCAGCAGACAGGGCCCGCTGGGGGGCACAGATACGCAGTATTTT. Its protein is CASRQGPLGGTDTQYF.

CDR3 sequence (DNA): TGTGCCAGCAGTTTAACCGGGACAGGCGGACAGCCCCAGCATTTT. This codes for CASSLTGTGGQPQHF. The genes are TRBV6-6 and TRBJ1-5; 8 bases map to TRBD1. V lost 4 bases, J lost 7 bases, and 9 bases stayed unmatched. Germline V gene data show CDR1 as MNHNY and CDR2 as SVGAGI (reference sequence). The CDR3 is 15 amino acids.

Only a few counts were recorded for this clone. CDR3 residues: CSVDAGRPYGYTF. The CDR3 DNA follows: TGCAGCGTTGATGCAGGGCGCCCTTATGGCTACACCTTC. The chain carries TRBV29-1 and TRBJ1-2; D is possibly TRBD1 (5 bases). Germline loops: CDR1 SQVTM, CDR2 ANQGSEA. Between the trimmed V and J ends, which lost 3 bases and 5 bases, there was a span of 13 bases. This CDR3 has 13 residues.

The chain uses TRBV7-2 and TRBJ2-1, with TRBD1 identical over 7 bases. V shed 5 bases and J 5 bases; nucleotides not matched to a gene: 6. The CDR3 length is 14 residues. Germline V gene sequence: CDR1 SGHTA, CDR2 FQGNSA. As DNA, the CDR3 is TGTGCCAGCAGCCTGGGACAGAAAAACAATGAGCAGTTCTTC. Residues: CASSLGQKNNEQFF.

The J gene is TRBJ1-4, the V gene TRBV6-1; D is possibly TRBD1 (6 bases). Germline values: CDR1 MNHNS, CDR2 SASEGT. This CDR3 has 15 amino acids. V was pared by 1 base and J by 8 bases, with 14 bases between. The CDR3 is CASSEDSSGHEKLFF. The CDR3 bases are TGTGCCAGCAGTGAAGACTCCTCGGGACACGAAAAACTGTTTTTT.

This sequence joins TRBV19 and TRBJ1-3; no reliable D call. The CDR3 consists of 16 residues. Deletions cut 6 bases from V and 0 bases from J, with 15 bases between. Germline V gives CDR1 LNHDA, CDR2 SQIVND (reference sequence). The CDR3 nucleotides read TGTGCCAGTAGCCATTTTGTCGGTAGCTCTGGAAACACCATATATTTT. It specifies CASSHFVGSSGNTIYF.

The rearrangement links TRBV5-1 to TRBJ2-1; 13 nucleotides agree with TRBD2. Germline CDR1 is SGHRS and CDR2 is YFSETQ. The V gene end was trimmed by 1 base and the J gene end by 5 bases; junction bases not matched to a gene: 6. This CDR3 has 17 residues. CDR3 bases: TGCGCCAGCAGCTTGATGGCCGGGACTAGCGGGAACAATGAGCAGTTCTTC. It translates to CASSLMAGTSGNNEQFF.

V gene TRBV28 combines with J gene TRBJ2-1; 7 bases agree with TRBD2. CDR3 length: 16 residues. J gave up 9 bases and V 6 bases, and 17 bases lay outside the gene matches. Germline CDR1 reads MDHEN; CDR2 reads SYDVKM. The CDR3 here is CASSPLFAGVRSEQFF. The CDR3, as DNA: TGTGCCAGCAGCCCCCTTTTTGCGGGAGTTAGGAGTGAGCAGTTCTTC.

V usage is TRBV3-1 (or the pseudogene TRBV3-2) and J usage is TRBJ2-5, with D possibly being TRBD2 (6 bases). Per the germline V gene, CDR1 is LGHDT and CDR2 is YNNKEL (reference sequence). V lost 4 bases to trimming and J lost 5 bases, with 20 bases between them. The CDR3 loop spans 16 amino acids. Here the CDR3 reads CASSPPRGGPVETQYF. The DNA of the CDR3 is TGTGCCAGCAGCCCCCCCCGGGGAGGCCCCGTGGAGACCCAGTACTTC.

The chain joins TRBV29-1 to TRBJ2-1; unclear D gene. Trimming took off 2 bases at V and 0 bases at J, with 11 bases between the two ends. The CDR3 spans 15 residues. Germline V gene lookup returns CDR1 SQVTM and CDR2 ANQGSEA. The CDR3 loop is CSVENPASSYNEQFF. The CDR3 DNA sequence: TGCAGCGTTGAAAACCCAGCTAGCTCCTACAATGAGCAGTTCTTC.

This chain uses TRBV5-1 with TRBJ1-6; D may be TRBD1 (6 bases). The ends were cut back, 1 base at V and 4 bases at J, with 18 bases in the middle. In germline, CDR1 is SGHRS, CDR2 YFSETQ. The CDR3 is made up of 18 amino acids. In DNA form, the CDR3 reads TGCGCCAGCAGCTTGTGGAAGACAGGACCCGAGTATAATTCACCCCTCCACTTT. Amino acids: CASSLWKTGPEYNSPLHF.

The CDR3 DNA reads TGTGCCAGCTCTCGGGACAGACTAAATCAGCCCCAGCATTTT. Protein sequence: CASSRDRLNQPQHF. The chain links TRBV18 to TRBJ1-5; 7 bases map to TRBD1. The CDR3 is 14 amino acids. CDR1 and CDR2 from the germline V gene are KGHSH and LQKENI. With 6 bases clipped from V and 4 bases from J, the junction kept 6 bases outside the gene matches.

This chain uses TRBV6-1 with TRBJ2-7; D gene ambiguous. The CDR3 length is 14 residues. V was clipped by 1 base and J by 0 bases, with 7 bases between them. Germline V gene lookup returns CDR1 MNHNS and CDR2 SASEGT. CDR3 residues: CASSEDSFSYEQYF. In nucleotides, the CDR3 is TGTGCCAGCAGTGAAGACTCTTTCTCCTACGAGCAGTACTTC.

This rearrangement joins TRBV24-1 to TRBJ2-5; possibly TRBD1 for D (5 bases). V lost 1 base to trimming and J lost 5 bases, with 13 bases between them. The CDR3 contains 15 residues. Germline assignment: CDR1 KGHDR and CDR2 SFDVKD. CDR3 sequence reads: CATSDFEGVGETQYF. CDR3 sequence (DNA): TGTGCCACCAGTGATTTTGAAGGGGTCGGGGAGACCCAGTACTTC.

The chain combines TRBV11-2 with TRBJ2-5, with a weak D call TRBD2 (5 bases). Germline CDR1 reads SGHAT; CDR2 reads FQNNGV. Between the trimmed V and J ends, which lost 5 bases and 1 base, there was a span of 14 bases. The CDR3 spans 15 residues. CDR3 sequence reads: CASSRSGVAQETQYF. CDR3 bases: TGTGCCAGCAGCCGGTCCGGGGTGGCCCAAGAGACCCAGTACTTC.

The chain employs TRBV5-4 and TRBJ1-2, with 7 bases that match TRBD1. Per the germline V gene, CDR1 is SGHNT and CDR2 is YYREEE (reference sequence). The CDR3 has 14 residues. Trimming cost V 4 bases and J 8 bases; bases outside gene matches: 11. CDR3 sequence (DNA): TGTGCCAGCAGCCATGAGGGACAGTCGGGCGGCTACACCTTC. As protein: CASSHEGQSGGYTF.

V and J are TRBV6-5 and TRBJ2-1, with 8 positions matching TRBD2. CDR1 and CDR2 (germline): MNHEY, SVGAGI. The CDR3 covers 14 residues. V lost 8 bases, J lost 6 bases, and 9 bases stayed unmatched. The CDR3 sequence: CASGPAGASNEQFF. CDR3 bases: TGTGCCAGCGGTCCAGCGGGGGCCTCCAATGAGCAGTTCTTC.

The chain links TRBV7-2 to TRBJ1-2; 7 positions agree with TRBD1. V shed 5 bases, J shed 7 bases, and the junction held 10 bases outside the gene matches. The CDR3 is 14 amino acids. CDR1 is SGHTA and CDR2 is FQGNSA in the germline V gene. The CDR3 bases are TGTGCCAGCAGCCATCCTAGGACAGGCGGTGGCTACACCTTC. Amino acid sequence: CASSHPRTGGGYTF.

The CDR3 is CASSLRQGGVEKLFF. The CDR3, as DNA: TGTGCCAGCAGTTTAAGGCAGGGTGGTGTCGAAAAACTGTTTTTT. The rearrangement uses TRBV28 and TRBJ1-4; D is perhaps TRBD1 (5 bases). Trimming took off 2 bases at V and 8 bases at J, with 15 bases between the two ends. CDR1 and CDR2 from the germline V gene are MDHEN and SYDVKM. The CDR3 sequence is 15 residues long.

The V and J genes are TRBV11-2 and TRBJ1-6, with D tentatively TRBD1 (5 bases). Trimming took off 4 bases at V and 5 bases at J, with 9 bases between the two ends. This CDR3 has 14 amino acids. Germline CDR1 and CDR2: SGHAT and FQNNGV. CDR3 protein: CASSSNRNNSPLHF. The CDR3 nucleotides are TGTGCCAGCAGCTCCAACAGGAATAATTCACCCCTCCACTTT.

The V gene is TRBV19, the J gene TRBJ2-4; 8 bases are a match to TRBD2. This CDR3 contains 19 residues. Germline CDR1 reads LNHDA; CDR2 reads SQIVND (reference sequence). The trim removed 4 bases at V and 0 bases at J, leaving 14 bases unmatched. In nucleotides, the CDR3 is TGTGCCAGTAGTAAAGGGGTCGGGAGGGACTTACTAGCCAAAAACATTCAGTACTTC. It yields the protein CASSKGVGRDLLAKNIQYF. Filled out from reference TRBV19 and TRBJ2-4, the complete variable domain reads DGGITQSPKYLFRKEGQNVTLSCEQNLNHDAMYWYRQDPGQGLRLIYYSQIVNDFQKGDIAEGYSVSREKKESFPLTVTSAQKNPTAFYLCASSKGVGRDLLAKNIQYFGAGTRLSVL.